The sequence of this TCR beta chain was determined in a study of shared clonotypes between healthy human individuals. Study-wide results and caveats: Sharing across four donors was seen in 4.5% to 5.5% of naive CD4 clonotypes.

Sequencing was performed with immunoSEQ multiplex PCR; in TCRdb, only in-frame clones are kept and a portion is missing. The sample includes under 1,100,000 clones, about 75% of them seen just once. Comments on this clone: Antigen specificity is unknown.

Looked up from germline, CDR1 is MGHRA and CDR2 is YSYEKL. CDR3 length equals 16 residues. The junction had 9 bases not matched to a gene; V was cut back by 10 bases and J by 0 bases. The chain uses TRBV4-1 and TRBJ2-6, with 7 bases lining up with TRBD1. The sequenced sample consisted of memory CD4+ T cells sorted from blood. Indicated subset: CD45RA-negative fraction. The receptor was isolated from a man aged 18-30 years in good health. CDR3 DNA sequence: TGCGCCACCCGACAGGGTGAGGGCTCTGGGGCCAACGTCCTGACTTTC. Residues: CATRQGEGSGANVLTF.